This T cell receptor (beta chain) originates from a study of identifying expanded T cells in peripheral blood. Study conclusions and caveats: About 1.2 clones differed between technical replicates, versus roughly 17 and 20 over time. Roughly two-week clone count variance significantly increased as total template count grew.

Method: immunoSEQ multiplex PCR; TCRdb's copy keeps in-frame clones and lacks some. Of around 91,000 clones detected, more than 70% appear once; the ten largest clones hold around 3.6%. A remark on this clone: As yet, its antigen is unknown.

No infections or other immune events were documented during collection. CDR1 and CDR2 (germline): SGHRS, YFSETQ. Trimming stripped 5 bases from V and 6 bases from J, with 15 bases between. The CDR3 loop spans 13 amino acids. The rearrangement joins TRBV5-1 to TRBJ2-7; D uncertain. This receptor was identified in a person between 18 and 75 years old in good health. The sample was blood. CDR3 in amino acids: CASRPQQTGEQYF. DNA for the CDR3: TGCGCCAGCAGGCCACAACAAACCGGCGAGCAGTACTTC.